These 29 T cell receptor beta chains were sequenced from one sample in a study of T cell responses to AZD1222 COVID-19 vaccine. Assay used: immunoSEQ multiplex PCR; TCRdb lists only in-frame clones, some missing. The sample has about 150,000 clones, roughly nine tenths seen once. Sequencing was performed on peripheral blood, taken on day 0 of AZD1222 vaccination. The receptors here all came from an adult in good health.

V gene TRBV29-1 combines with J gene TRBJ2-5; either TRBD1 or TRBD2 may supply D (6 bases each). The CDR3 sequence is 12 residues long. Looked up from germline, CDR1 is SQVTM and CDR2 is ANQGSEA. The CDR3 DNA is TGCCGTGCTGGGGGGCGTGAAGAGACCCAGTACTTC. This codes for CRAGGREETQYF.

The chain uses TRBV9 and TRBJ1-2; D possibly corresponds to TRBD1 (5 bases). The CDR3 extends over 15 amino acids. The germline V gene encodes CDR1 SGDLS and CDR2 YYNGEE. The V end was cut by 0 bases, the J end by 9 bases, with 18 bases between. The CDR3 sequence: CASSVGGGRDHRYTF. The CDR3 region has the DNA TGTGCCAGCAGCGTAGGGGGAGGCAGGGACCATCGCTACACCTTC.

The genes are TRBV30 and TRBJ1-2; tentatively, D is TRBD1 (6 bases). Germline V gives CDR1 GTSNPN, CDR2 SVGIG (reference sequence). The V gene lost 0 bases and the J gene lost 7 bases, with 12 bases spanning the gap. The CDR3 sequence is 13 residues long. This chain's CDR3 is CAWSVGQAAGYTF. The CDR3 nucleotides read TGTGCCTGGAGTGTGGGACAAGCAGCTGGCTACACCTTC.

This clone has more than one count but fewer than ten. This chain links TRBV5-6 with TRBJ2-1; D is unresolved. The V and J ends lost 1 base and 0 bases respectively, with 11 bases between them. CDR3 size: 16 residues. Germline V gene sequence: CDR1 SGHDT, CDR2 YYEEEE. In DNA, the CDR3 is TGTGCCAGCAGCTTGCTCCTTGGTCGCTCCTACAATGAGCAGTTCTTC. It translates to CASSLLLGRSYNEQFF.

This chain connects TRBV2 to TRBJ2-3, with 7 bases matching TRBD1. CDR3 size: 14 residues. Germline values: CDR1 SNHLY, CDR2 FYNNEI. The trim removed 6 bases at V and 5 bases at J, leaving 8 bases unmatched. CDR3 protein: CASRITGAGDTQYF. CDR3 coding DNA: TGTGCCAGCAGGATCACAGGGGCTGGAGATACGCAGTATTTT.

The chain uses TRBV11-3 and TRBJ2-2, with TRBD1 matching 9 bases. The CDR3 is 16 amino acids. V was pared by 4 bases and J by 6 bases, with 9 bases of the junction left unmatched. The V gene's germline CDR1 is SGHNT and CDR2 YENEEA. CDR3 in amino acids: CASSSAGQGVAGELFF. CDR3 bases: TGTGCCAGCAGCTCTGCGGGACAGGGAGTGGCCGGGGAGCTGTTTTTT.

V gene TRBV30 combines with J gene TRBJ1-4; 10 bases align to TRBD1. CDR1 and CDR2 from the germline V gene are GTSNPN and SVGIG (reference sequence). The CDR3 runs to 14 residues. The V gene end was trimmed by 3 bases and the J gene end by 7 bases; junction bases not matched to a gene: 5. This CDR3 reads CAWSRDRGGEKLFF. The CDR3 coding sequence is TGTGCCTGGAGCCGGGACAGGGGTGGTGAAAAACTGTTTTTT.

This chain joins TRBV6-2 or TRBV6-3 and TRBJ2-5; a possible D gene is TRBD2 (5 bases). The CDR3 consists of 16 residues. Germline assignment: CDR1 MNHEY and CDR2 SVGEGT. Between the trimmed V and J ends, which lost 0 bases and 5 bases, there was a span of 16 bases. The CDR3 bases are TGTGCCAGCAGTTACTCGAGGACGCGAGGGAAGGAGACCCAGTACTTC. It translates to CASSYSRTRGKETQYF.

The chain combines TRBV21-1 with TRBJ2-7; TRBD2, as called in the table, went unchecked against the DNA. TRBV21-1 is an annotated pseudogene. This CDR3 has 14 amino acids. The CDR3 loop is CASSKTSGSYEQYF. The DNA of the CDR3 is TGTGCCAGCAGCAAAACTAGCGGGAGCTACGAGCAGTACTTC.

The rearrangement uses TRBV18 and TRBJ1-1; 9 bases are a match to TRBD1. V lost 6 bases and J lost 0; bases outside the gene matches: 8. CDR3 length: 16 amino acids. The germline CDR1 and CDR2 sequences are KGHSH and LQKENI. CDR3 sequence reads: CASSLNRGRVNTEAFF. Here the CDR3 DNA reads TGTGCCAGCTCGCTAAACAGGGGGCGAGTGAACACTGAAGCTTTCTTT.

This chain joins TRBV4-1 and TRBJ2-5; TRBD2 agrees at 8 bases. Losses at the gene ends were 3 bases for V and 3 bases for J; bases not matched to a gene: 6. Germline V lookup: CDR1 MGHRA, CDR2 YSYEKL. This CDR3 has 15 amino acids. In DNA, the CDR3 is TGCGCCAGCAGCCACCCCGGACTAGCCGAAGAGACCCAGTACTTC. This codes for CASSHPGLAEETQYF.

V usage is TRBV27 and J usage is TRBJ2-4, with D uncertain. This CDR3 spans 15 amino acids. V lost 5 bases and J 0 bases, leaving 11 bases between the germline ends. CDR1 is MNHEY, CDR2 SMNVEV, per germline (reference sequence). The CDR3 nucleotides are TGTGCCAGCAGTACAGACAACTTAGCCAAAAACATTCAGTACTTC. Its translation: CASSTDNLAKNIQYF.

The rearrangement joins TRBV5-1 to TRBJ1-2; 10 bases are shared with TRBD1. The CDR3 has 16 residues. Germline CDR1 and CDR2: SGHRS and YFSETQ. V lost 3 bases and J lost 6; bases outside the gene matches: 11. DNA of the CDR3: TGCGCCAGCAGCTCCCCCGGGGGACAGGGGCGCGATGGCTACACCTTC. Translation gives CASSSPGGQGRDGYTF.

This chain joins TRBV7-2 and TRBJ1-5; possible D gene TRBD1, 5 bases. Between the trimmed V and J ends, which lost 5 bases and 4 bases, there was a span of 12 bases. The CDR3 is made up of 14 amino acids. CDR1 is SGHTA and CDR2 is FQGNSA in the germline V gene. CDR3 residues: CASSNRGGNQPQHF. DNA of the CDR3: TGTGCCAGCAGCAACCGGGGGGGGAATCAGCCCCAGCATTTT.

The rearrangement uses TRBV30 and TRBJ1-5; D perhaps matches TRBD1 (6 bases). From germline, CDR1 is GTSNPN and CDR2 SVGIG (reference sequence). The germline V and J ends were trimmed by 0 bases and 7 bases, with 22 bases remaining between them. The CDR3 length is 17 residues. The chain's CDR3 is CAWSVQGQGRLNQPQHF. In nucleotides, the CDR3 is TGTGCCTGGAGTGTACAGGGTCAGGGGCGCTTGAACCAGCCCCAGCATTTT. Variable domain in full (rest from reference TRBV30 and TRBJ1-5): SQTIHQWPATLVQPVGSPLSLECTVEGTSNPNLYWYRQAAGRGLQLLFYSVGIGQISSEVPQNLSASRPQDRQFILSSKKLLLSDSGFYLCAWSVQGQGRLNQPQHFGDGTRLSIL.

The chain employs TRBV2 and TRBJ1-5; 7 bases are shared with TRBD1. The length of the CDR3 is 14 residues. V lost 8 bases, J lost 6 bases, and 10 bases stayed unmatched. Germline lookup yields CDR1 SNHLY and CDR2 FYNNEI. The CDR3, as DNA: TGTGCCAGCGAGGTTGAGGGGGCGGTTCAGCCCCAGCATTTT. It yields the protein CASEVEGAVQPQHF.

The chain couples TRBV5-1 to TRBJ1-1; 8 bases fit TRBD1. There are 18 residues in the CDR3. The germline gives CDR1 SGHRS, CDR2 YFSETQ. With 0 bases clipped from V and 1 base from J, the junction kept 11 bases outside the gene matches. The CDR3 here is CASSLGWGRGPSNTEAFF. The CDR3 DNA sequence: TGCGCCAGCAGCTTGGGTTGGGGCAGGGGGCCCTCGAACACTGAAGCTTTCTTT.

The J gene is TRBJ2-1, the V gene TRBV7-3; 8 nucleotides agree with TRBD1. The CDR3 covers 14 residues. Germline values: CDR1 SGHTA, CDR2 FQGTGA. V dropped 5 bases and J dropped 5; count of bases not matched to a gene: 5. The CDR3, as DNA: TGTGCCAGCAGCGGACAGGGTGGGGACAATGAGCAGTTCTTC. This translates into CASSGQGGDNEQFF. Full variable domain (outside the CDR3, taken from reference TRBV7-3 and TRBJ2-1): GAGVSQTPSNKVTEKGKYVELRCDPISGHTALYWYRQSLGQGPEFLIYFQGTGAADDSGLPNDRFFAVRPEGSVSTLKIQRTERGDSAVYLCASSGQGGDNEQFFGPGTRLTVL.

The rearrangement uses TRBV6-4 and TRBJ1-1; D remains ambiguous. Germline V lookup: CDR1 MRHNA, CDR2 SNTAGT. V lost 5 bases to trimming and J lost 0 bases, with 7 bases between them. The CDR3 length is 13 residues. In DNA, the CDR3 is TGTGCCAGCAGTCAAGAGATGAACACTGAAGCTTTCTTT. Protein product: CASSQEMNTEAFF.

V and J are TRBV28 and TRBJ2-7; D gene unclear. V shed 4 bases and J shed 7 bases, with 11 bases lying between them. The CDR3 spans 12 residues. Germline assignment: CDR1 MDHEN and CDR2 SYDVKM. The CDR3 here is CASSSPPREQYF. In DNA, the CDR3 is TGTGCCAGCAGTTCCCCCCCTAGGGAGCAGTACTTC.

This clone was recorded a few times. CDR3 bases: TGTGCCAGCGGTACCTCAGGGAGCTATGGCTACACCTTC. Protein sequence: CASGTSGSYGYTF. This chain connects TRBV11-3 to TRBJ1-2, with D possibly being TRBD1 (5 bases). The germline V gene encodes CDR1 SGHNT and CDR2 YENEEA. The CDR3 sequence is 13 residues long. The ends were cut back, 8 bases at V and 4 bases at J, with 14 bases in the middle. The full variable domain, in which reference TRBV11-3 and TRBJ1-2 provide the parts outside the CDR3, is EAGVVQSPRYKIIEKKQPVAFWCNPISGHNTLYWYLQNLGQGPELLIRYENEEAVDDSQLPKDRFSAERLKGVDSTLKIQPAELGDSAVYLCASGTSGSYGYTFGSGTRLTVV.

This chain joins TRBV19 and TRBJ1-2, with no clear D. Per germline, CDR1 LNHDA and CDR2 SQIVND (reference sequence). This CDR3 spans 12 amino acids. V was shortened by 3 bases and J by 6 bases, with 8 bases between the two germline ends. In DNA form, the CDR3 reads TGTGCCAGTAGTATGACCCGGGATGGCTACACCTTC. It codes for CASSMTRDGYTF.

This clone appeared a single time. V gene TRBV10-3 combines with J gene TRBJ1-1, with a weak D call TRBD1 (6 bases). V was shortened by 2 bases and J by 4 bases, with 11 bases between the two germline ends. CDR1 ENHRY and CDR2 SYGVKD come from the germline V gene. There are 14 residues in the CDR3. The CDR3 DNA reads as TGTGCCATCAGTGAGGGACAGCTAGCCACTGAAGCTTTCTTT. It yields the protein CAISEGQLATEAFF.

The genes are TRBV11-2 and TRBJ1-4, with unresolved D. The V gene's germline CDR1 is SGHAT and CDR2 FQNNGV. V lost 1 base, J lost 0 bases, and 3 bases lay in between. The CDR3 extends over 14 amino acids. The CDR3 sequence is CASSLGATNEKLFF. Written as DNA, the CDR3 is TGTGCCAGCAGCTTAGGAGCAACTAATGAAAAACTGTTTTTT.

V and J are TRBV2 and TRBJ1-2; no reliable D call. This CDR3 spans 14 amino acids. Between the trimmed V and J ends, which lost 4 bases and 1 base, there was a span of 10 bases. Germline values: CDR1 SNHLY, CDR2 FYNNEI. Written as DNA, the CDR3 is TGTGCCAGCAGTGGCGAGATGCGTAACTATGGCTACACCTTC. It encodes CASSGEMRNYGYTF.

About this clone: Other DNA sequences in the same sample also yield this CDR3. The rearrangement joins TRBV18 to TRBJ2-5, with D uncertain. Between the trimmed V and J ends, which lost 3 bases and 3 bases, there was a span of 2 bases. Germline V gene lookup returns CDR1 KGHSH and CDR2 LQKENI. The CDR3 runs to 11 residues. CDR3 DNA: TGTGCCAGCTCACCTAAAGAGACCCAGTACTTC. Its translation: CASSPKETQYF.

The chain joins TRBV2 to TRBJ2-2; 7 bases match TRBD1. The junction had 10 bases not matched to a gene; V was cut back by 10 bases and J by 5 bases. There are 14 residues in the CDR3. The germline V gene has CDR1 SNHLY and CDR2 FYNNEI. CDR3 bases: TGTGCCACCGAGGGAAGGGGGCAAACCGGGGAGCTGTTTTTT. It translates to CATEGRGQTGELFF.

This chain connects TRBV30 to TRBJ1-2; 9 positions match TRBD1. The junction had 12 bases not matched to a gene; V was cut back by 5 bases and J by 5 bases. This CDR3 contains 15 residues. CDR1 is GTSNPN and CDR2 is SVGIG in the germline V gene (reference sequence). CDR3 amino acids: CAWGQGMTLTYGYTF. For the CDR3, the DNA is TGTGCCTGGGGACAGGGGATGACCTTGACGTATGGCTACACCTTC.

The chain recombines TRBV19 with TRBJ1-4; TRBD1 aligns across 9 bases. Trimming removed 5 bases from V and 4 bases from J; junction bases left unmatched: 8. Germline V lookup: CDR1 LNHDA, CDR2 SQIVND (reference sequence). CDR3 length: 16 residues. Here the CDR3 reads CASSPRPGQGNEKLFF. The CDR3 DNA follows: TGTGCCAGTAGTCCCCGCCCGGGACAGGGTAATGAAAAACTGTTTTTT.